This T cell receptor (beta chain) emerged from a study of a mutant IDH1 vaccine in newly diagnosed glioma listed by TCRdb under 2021. As for the study more broadly: Across visits V03 through V10, patients got a total of eight vaccinations, given in weeks 1, 3, 5, 7, 11, 15, 19 and 23. Before enrollment, patients had received standard therapy of radiotherapy alone, temozolomide alone, or radiochemotherapy with temozolomide; most received the combination. Of the approximately 29 treated patients, approximately 62% were male and 37.5% were female, and a mean age of roughly 37 years was recorded. For exploratory analyses, fewer than 30 treated patients had longitudinal TCRB deep sequencing done wherever samples were available. Vaccination started 4-6 weeks after radiotherapy alone, or was given together with temozolomide cycles in the groups whose treatment included chemotherapy. Six visits were used for peripheral blood collection: V03 (baseline), V05, V07, V10, V12 and V13. The paper's findings and limits, for the study overall: Availability determined which PBMC samples were chosen for TCRB deep sequencing. Vaccine-induced immune responses across multiple MHC alleles were detected in approximately 93% of patients. It was noted by the authors that analyses of patient blood samples could not be reproduced owing to sample limitations. Pseudoprogression seemed to be unrelated to changes in the top peripheral T cell clonotypes found by TCRB sequencing.

The time point label here, explained by the study, means: week 11, during vaccination. Every vaccine dose consisted of 300 ug of a 20-mer mutant IDH1 peptide in Montanide, administered subcutaneously together with topical imiquimod. The donors had newly diagnosed IDH1-mutant astrocytomas of WHO grade 3 or 4 that showed loss of nuclear ATRX. The samples were drawn from NOA16, a multicentre, single-arm, open-label phase I trial in Germany that tested a mutant IDH1 peptide vaccine in humans for the first time. The DNeasy Blood and Tissue Kit was used to extract genomic DNA from EDTA blood for TCRB sequencing. The library was prepared using the immunoSEQ multiplex PCR assay. The hsTCRB Kit was used according to the manufacturer's protocol to amplify rearranged TCR beta chain sequences. Sequencing of TCRB libraries was carried out on an Illumina MiSeq. The original pipeline was this. The kit vendor's proprietary platform handled demultiplexing, trimming and gene mapping. The table was pulled from immuneACCESS by TCRdb, which kept in-frame rearrangements only. Such tables lose some clones; where checked, under half of the loss comes from unresolved V genes, and the rest has no known cause. Clone size and the V and J calls come from that table; the DNA yielded D and trimming. The sample includes fewer than 30,000 clones, with over 65% observed a single time. Of the sample, roughly 9% is held by the ten largest clones.

This clone was recorded once. The antigen this receptor binds is unknown. No base qualities exist here, and no much larger clone lies one base off it. The receptor was isolated from a woman aged 18-29 years with glioma. The input for sequencing was PBMCs, taken from a glioma patient whose treatment included an IDH1 peptide vaccine.

The nucleotides are TGTGCCGCCTCGCCCCCGGAGGTCAATCAGCCCCAGCATTTT. This codes for CAASPPEVNQPQHF. The chain uses TRBV6-6 and TRBJ1-5; no D gene call is confident. For CDR1 and CDR2, the germline V gene (reference sequence) lists MNHNY and SVGAGI. Cut back by 11 bases and 3 bases, the V and J ends lie 17 bases apart. The CDR3, cysteine through phenylalanine, is 14 amino acids long. Left in the record is the CDR3 DNA by itself, 42 bases read in frame from the first base.